This TCR beta chain was profiled in a study of glioma-infiltrating T cells. Study-wide results and caveats: Gliomas, especially low-grade, showed above-expected tissue-blood divergence; non-neoplastic patients showed below. Very few CDR3 sequences were shared between tissue and blood.

Using RNA template, CDR3s of TCR alpha and beta were amplified with iRepertoire arm-PCR. For one-step reverse transcription and amplification, roughly 95-450 ng of tissue mRNA or PBMC total RNA was used. TCRdb reprocessed the multiplex PCR reads via MiXCR and lists one record per CDR3 protein. The table records under 150,000 distinct CDR3 sequences, about 39% of them present only once. Note on this clonotype: Its antigen is not known.

The CDR3 loop spans 13 amino acids. V was clipped by 11 bases and J by 4 bases, with 17 bases between them. CDR1 and CDR2 (germline): SEHNR, FQNEAQ (reference sequence). The genes are TRBV7-9 and TRBJ1-1, with D perhaps TRBD1 (6 bases). The receptor was isolated from a human donor with low-grade glioma or glioblastoma, undergoing nonglioma brain surgery, or in good health (not recorded which). Sequencing used glioma tissue, nonneoplastic brain tissue, or PBMCs (not recorded which). The CDR3 protein is CARHREKSTEAFF. For the CDR3, the DNA is TGTGCCCGCCACAGGGAAAAGAGCACTGAAGCTTTCTTT.